These 27 T cell receptor beta chains were sequenced from one sample in a study of blood T cell repertoires in COVID-19. Profiled with immunoSEQ multiplex PCR; TCRdb holds only in-frame clones, not every one. The sample contains about 500,000 clones, about nine tenths of which appear only once. Sequencing input: PBMCs or T cells enriched from blood (not recorded which). Every receptor here comes from a woman under 30 who had recovered from COVID-19.

The genes are TRBV6-5 and TRBJ1-2, with TRBD1 matching 7 bases. CDR1 is MNHEY and CDR2 is SVGAGI in the germline V gene. V lost 2 bases, J lost 4 bases, and 4 bases stayed unmatched. This CDR3 is 14 amino acids long. The CDR3 nucleotides read TGTGCCAGCAGTTACGCAGGGGGTACCTATGGCTACACCTTC. Amino acid sequence: CASSYAGGTYGYTF.

The V call is TRBV2, the J call TRBJ1-3; D possibly corresponds to TRBD1 (5 bases). The CDR3 loop spans 16 amino acids. Per the germline V gene, CDR1 is SNHLY and CDR2 is FYNNEI. Trimming shortened V by 2 bases and J by 0 bases, and 11 bases separated the two germline ends. The CDR3, as DNA: TGTGCCAGCAGTGAATTGGGGCAGTTCTCTGGAAACACCATATATTTT. This translates into CASSELGQFSGNTIYF.

The rearrangement uses TRBV7-2 and TRBJ1-1; TRBD1 is a possible D gene (5 bases). This CDR3 contains 13 residues. CDR1 SGHTA and CDR2 FQGNSA come from the germline V gene. With 5 bases removed from V and 1 base from J, the gap between germline ends came to 8 bases. CDR3 in DNA: TGTGCCAGCAGCAGGAGGGGGAACACTGAAGCTTTCTTT. It yields the protein CASSRRGNTEAFF. Using reference TRBV7-2 and TRBJ1-1 for the parts outside the CDR3, the full variable domain is GAGVSQSPSNKVTEKGKDVELRCDPISGHTALYWYRQSLGQGLEFLIYFQGNSAPDKSGLPSDRFSAERTGGSVSTLTIQRTQQEDSAVYLCASSRRGNTEAFFGQGTRLTVV.

This chain uses TRBV7-9 with TRBJ2-2; 8 nucleotides match TRBD2. V lost 5 bases, J lost 4 bases, and 9 bases stayed unmatched. This CDR3 spans 16 amino acids. From germline, CDR1 is SEHNR and CDR2 FQNEAQ (reference sequence). CDR3 region: CASSDSGGMRTGELFF. CDR3 bases: TGTGCCAGCAGCGACTCGGGGGGGATGCGCACCGGGGAGCTGTTTTTT.

The chain carries TRBV24-1 and TRBJ1-2; D call uncertain. The CDR3 extends over 11 amino acids. V lost 12 bases to trimming and J lost 3 bases, with 10 bases between them. Germline CDR1 KGHDR, CDR2 SFDVKD. Written as DNA, the CDR3 is TGTGCCTCCCGACTGGACTATGGCTACACCTTC. Translation: CASRLDYGYTF.

The DNA of the CDR3 is TGTGCCAGCAGCTTAGATCGCGAAGAGACCCAGTACTTC. This codes for CASSLDREETQYF. The chain employs TRBV11-2 and TRBJ2-5; no firm D call. CDR3 length: 13 amino acids. Germline loops: CDR1 SGHAT, CDR2 FQNNGV. V lost 0 bases to trimming and J lost 3 bases, with 5 bases between them.

This clone was seen a single time. V and J are TRBV10-1 and TRBJ2-7, with a possible D match to TRBD1 (6 bases). Germline CDR1 WNHNN, CDR2 SYGVQD (reference sequence). Between the trimmed V and J ends, which lost 3 bases and 2 bases, there was a span of 14 bases. The CDR3 length is 15 residues. This CDR3 is CASSDSFAGAYEQYF. CDR3 DNA sequence: TGCGCCAGCAGTGATTCTTTTGCAGGGGCCTACGAGCAGTACTTC.

The chain is built from TRBV30 and TRBJ1-1, with D possibly TRBD1 on 6 matching bases. In germline, CDR1 is GTSNPN, CDR2 SVGIG (reference sequence). The CDR3 length is 13 residues. V shed 0 bases and J shed 7 bases, with 12 bases lying between them. CDR3: CAWSVRTDGEAFF. The CDR3 DNA reads TGTGCCTGGAGTGTAAGGACAGACGGTGAAGCTTTCTTT.

The CDR3, as DNA: TGCGCCAGCAGCCGGTTGGGGGGTCCCTCCTACGAGCAGTACTTC. This codes for CASSRLGGPSYEQYF. The chain is built from TRBV4-1 and TRBJ2-7; TRBD2 is a possible D gene (6 bases). The germline V gene has CDR1 MGHRA and CDR2 YSYEKL. V was clipped by 4 bases and J by 0 bases, with 13 bases between them. This CDR3 spans 15 amino acids.

V and J are TRBV28 and TRBJ1-1; 11 nucleotides match TRBD1. Germline CDR1 is MDHEN and CDR2 is SYDVKM. The CDR3 runs 15 residues. The V and J ends lost 2 bases and 5 bases, in that order; junction bases with no gene match: 4. The CDR3 sequence is CASSLMGTGGTEAFF. The DNA of the CDR3 is TGTGCCAGCAGTTTAATGGGGACAGGGGGTACTGAAGCTTTCTTT.

This clone appeared a few times. The chain joins TRBV5-1 to TRBJ1-2; a possible D gene is TRBD1 (5 bases). This CDR3 comprises 17 residues. Germline loops: CDR1 SGHRS, CDR2 YFSETQ. V was trimmed by 0 bases and J by 3 bases, leaving 18 bases between them. The CDR3 here is CASSLGPQVMTDYGYTF. The DNA of the CDR3 is TGCGCCAGCAGCTTGGGGCCACAGGTAATGACGGACTATGGCTACACCTTC.

The V and J genes are TRBV9 and TRBJ2-2; TRBD1 agrees at 11 bases. Germline-derived CDR1 and CDR2 are SGDLS and YYNGEE. J gave up 5 bases and V 2 bases, and 5 bases lay outside the gene matches. This CDR3 is built from 16 residues. CDR3 sequence reads: CASSVGTGGITGELFF. CDR3 nucleotides: TGTGCCAGCAGCGTTGGGACAGGGGGTATTACCGGGGAGCTGTTTTTT. Full variable domain (rest looked up from reference TRBV9 and TRBJ2-2): DSGVTQTPKHLITATGQRVTLRCSPRSGDLSVYWYQQSLDQGLQFLIQYYNGEERAKGNILERFSAQQFPDLHSELNLSSLELGDSALYFCASSVGTGGITGELFFGEGSRLTVL.

This sequence joins TRBV7-3 and TRBJ1-6; TRBD1 is a possible D gene (5 bases). The CDR3 runs to 16 residues. V was pared by 3 bases and J by 6 bases, with 15 bases between. Germline values: CDR1 SGHTA, CDR2 FQGTGA. CDR3 residues: CASSLRSRGGNSPLHF. In DNA, the CDR3 is TGTGCCAGCAGCTTGCGGTCCCGCGGGGGTAATTCACCCCTCCACTTT.

V usage is TRBV25-1 and J usage is TRBJ2-7; D ambiguous. Per the germline V gene, CDR1 is MGHDK and CDR2 is SYGVNS. Trimming removed 4 bases from V and 0 bases from J, with 7 bases in between. This CDR3 contains 13 residues. CDR3 sequence: CASSVRVSYEQYF. CDR3 sequence (DNA): TGTGCCAGCAGTGTTCGGGTCTCCTACGAGCAGTACTTC.

A remark on this clone: In the same sample, other DNA sequences code for this CDR3. The chain carries TRBV20-1 and TRBJ1-2; tentatively, D is TRBD1 (5 bases). V was cut by 6 bases and J by 8 bases, with 10 bases left in between. CDR1 DFQATT and CDR2 SNEGSKA come from the germline V gene (reference sequence). The CDR3 is 10 residues long. CDR3: CSALGGGYTF. The CDR3 DNA follows: TGCAGTGCCCTGGGGGGGGGCTACACCTTC.

The chain combines TRBV4-1 with TRBJ1-5; 8 positions agree with TRBD1. Losses at the gene ends were 0 bases for V and 7 bases for J; bases not matched to a gene: 8. Germline V gene lookup returns CDR1 MGHRA and CDR2 YSYEKL. The CDR3 is 16 amino acids. The CDR3 protein is CASSQEARGRGQPQHF. The DNA for the CDR3 is TGCGCCAGCAGCCAAGAGGCCAGGGGGCGAGGGCAGCCCCAGCATTTT.

V gene TRBV5-6 combines with J gene TRBJ1-2; 8 bases line up with TRBD1. Germline trimming cut 4 bases from V and 7 bases from J; bases unmatched to any gene: 9. This CDR3 has 14 residues. The germline V gene encodes CDR1 SGHDT and CDR2 YYEEEE. CDR3 in DNA: TGTGCCAGCAGCCCCGCAGGGGGCGGACGTGGCTACACCTTC. Its translation: CASSPAGGGRGYTF.

V is TRBV27 and J is TRBJ2-7; D may be TRBD2 (6 bases). Trimming shortened V by 3 bases and J by 1 base, and 10 bases separated the two germline ends. The CDR3 totals 14 residues. Germline loops: CDR1 MNHEY, CDR2 SMNVEV (reference sequence). The chain's CDR3 is CASSLRGGSYEQYF. CDR3 nucleotide sequence: TGTGCCAGCAGTTTGAGGGGAGGATCCTACGAGCAGTACTTC.

The rearrangement joins TRBV2 to TRBJ2-2, with TRBD1 identical over 12 bases. Per the germline V gene, CDR1 is SNHLY and CDR2 is FYNNEI. V dropped 6 bases and J dropped 7; count of bases not matched to a gene: 6. CDR3 length equals 15 residues. The CDR3 loop reads CASRGTGGTGGELFF. The CDR3 DNA reads as TGTGCCAGCAGGGGGACAGGGGGCACTGGCGGGGAGCTGTTTTTT.

V and J are TRBV5-4 and TRBJ2-3; 7 bases match TRBD2. The V segment lost 4 bases and the J segment 0 bases; nucleotides outside the gene matches: 11. The CDR3 consists of 17 residues. Germline CDR1 and CDR2: SGHNT and YYREEE (reference sequence). This chain's CDR3 is CASSPWRAGSSTDTQYF. DNA for the CDR3: TGTGCCAGCAGCCCTTGGCGAGCGGGGTCTAGCACAGATACGCAGTATTTT. The full variable domain, in which reference TRBV5-4 and TRBJ2-3 provide the parts outside the CDR3, is ETGVTQSPTHLIKTRGQQVTLRCSSQSGHNTVSWYQQALGQGPQFIFQYYREEENGRGNFPPRFSGLQFPNYSSELNVNALELDDSALYLCASSPWRAGSSTDTQYFGPGTRLTVL.

This clone was seen more than once but under ten times. The chain joins TRBV10-3 to TRBJ1-6; 7 bases agree with TRBD1. Germline assignment: CDR1 ENHRY and CDR2 SYGVKD. The CDR3 totals 16 residues. V trimming: 0 bases; J trimming: 10 bases; junction bases outside the gene matches: 9. CDR3 residues: CAISESPYRGMSPLHF. CDR3 bases: TGTGCCATCAGTGAGTCCCCTTACAGGGGTATGTCACCCCTCCACTTT.

The chain links TRBV30 to TRBJ1-3; D is unresolved. CDR3 length: 13 residues. Trimming cost V 0 bases and J 3 bases, with 6 bases left between them. Germline V gives CDR1 GTSNPN, CDR2 SVGIG (reference sequence). CDR3 in amino acids: CAWSVSYGNTIYF. The DNA for the CDR3 is TGTGCCTGGAGTGTATCGTATGGAAACACCATATATTTT. The whole variable domain, filled in from reference TRBV30 and TRBJ1-3, reads SQTIHQWPATLVQPVGSPLSLECTVEGTSNPNLYWYRQAAGRGLQLLFYSVGIGQISSEVPQNLSASRPQDRQFILSSKKLLLSDSGFYLCAWSVSYGNTIYFGEGSWLTVV.

The chain couples TRBV7-2 to TRBJ1-2, with TRBD1 as a possible D gene (6 bases). Deletions cut 5 bases from V and 1 base from J, with 11 bases between. Germline assignment: CDR1 SGHTA and CDR2 FQGNSA. The CDR3 is made up of 14 amino acids. This chain's CDR3 is CASSRMDSNYGYTF. The CDR3 DNA is TGTGCCAGCAGCCGCATGGACAGTAACTATGGCTACACCTTC.

This clone came up a few times. The gene calls are TRBV5-8 and TRBJ2-7; D may be TRBD2 (6 bases). This CDR3 spans 14 amino acids. Trimming removed 2 bases from V and 0 bases from J, with 9 bases in between. Germline CDR1 and CDR2: SGHTS and YDEGEE. In DNA form, the CDR3 reads TGTGCCAGCAGCTTCGGGGGACCCTCCTACGAGCAGTACTTC. Translated, it gives CASSFGGPSYEQYF.

This clone appeared a single time. This chain connects TRBV3-1 (or the pseudogene TRBV3-2) to TRBJ1-1; D gene ambiguous. V lost 0 bases and J 3 bases, leaving 8 bases between the germline ends. Germline CDR1 LGHDT, CDR2 YNNKEL (reference sequence). This CDR3 region has 14 residues. CDR3 sequence (DNA): TGTGCCAGCAGCCAAGAGGTATCGGACACTGAAGCTTTCTTT. Its protein product is CASSQEVSDTEAFF.

The V and J genes are TRBV19 and TRBJ2-5; D perhaps matches TRBD2 (6 bases). V lost 7 bases to trimming and J lost 6 bases, with 15 bases between them. This CDR3 has 13 amino acids. Germline assignment: CDR1 LNHDA and CDR2 SQIVND (reference sequence). The chain's CDR3 is CASTPSGSQTQYF. In DNA, the CDR3 is TGTGCCAGTACCCCAAGCGGGTCCCAGACCCAGTACTTC. The entire variable domain, with the rest obtained from reference TRBV19 and TRBJ2-5, is as follows: DGGITQSPKYLFRKEGQNVTLSCEQNLNHDAMYWYRQDPGQGLRLIYYSQIVNDFQKGDIAEGYSVSREKKESFPLTVTSAQKNPTAFYLCASTPSGSQTQYFGPGTRLLVL.

V and J are TRBV12-3 or TRBV12-4 and TRBJ2-5; TRBD2 matches 7 bases. This CDR3 has 13 residues. With V trimmed by 5 bases and J by 4 bases, 4 bases remained unmatched. DNA for the CDR3: TGTGCCAGCAGTCGGACTAGAAGAGAGACCCAGTACTTC. This codes for CASSRTRRETQYF.